This entry features one TCR beta chain sequence. These data belong to a study of beta chain features in type 1 diabetes. The authors sorted CD4+ naive, central memory, regulatory and stem cell-like memory cells via CD45RO/CCR7/CD25/CD127/CD95/CD27. All of the sorted populations showed purity greater than 95%. There are 16 residues in the CDR3. Germline V gives CDR1 SEHNR, CDR2 FQNEAQ (reference sequence). Unmatched junction bases numbered 10, after V lost 3 bases and J lost 8 bases. Expressed TCRB transcripts were sequenced after all isolated RNA was converted to cDNA. Assay used: immunoSEQ multiplex PCR; TCRdb lists only in-frame clones, some missing. The sample records 810,000 or so clones, roughly a sixth being singletons.

The clonotype originates from a woman aged 18-29 years in good health. This chain uses TRBV7-9 with TRBJ1-4; 9 bases align to TRBD1. The sample was naive CD4+ T cells from blood. The CDR3 spells CASSFRPGQGNEKLFF. For the CDR3, the DNA is TGTGCCAGCAGCTTTCGGCCGGGACAGGGAAACGAAAAACTGTTTTTT.